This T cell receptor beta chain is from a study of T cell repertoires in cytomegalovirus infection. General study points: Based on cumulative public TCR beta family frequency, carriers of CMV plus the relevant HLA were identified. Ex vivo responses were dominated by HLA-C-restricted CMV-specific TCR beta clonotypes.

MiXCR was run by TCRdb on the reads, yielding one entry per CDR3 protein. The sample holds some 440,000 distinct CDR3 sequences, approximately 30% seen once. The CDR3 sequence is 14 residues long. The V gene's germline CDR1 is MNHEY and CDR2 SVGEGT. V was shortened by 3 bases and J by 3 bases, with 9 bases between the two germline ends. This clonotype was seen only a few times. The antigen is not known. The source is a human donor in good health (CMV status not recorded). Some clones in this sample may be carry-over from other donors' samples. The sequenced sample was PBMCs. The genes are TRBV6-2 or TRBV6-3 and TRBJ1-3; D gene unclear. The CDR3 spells CASSYSGFGNTIYF. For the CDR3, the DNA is TGTGCCAGCAGTTATTCCGGGTTTGGAAACACCATATATTTT.